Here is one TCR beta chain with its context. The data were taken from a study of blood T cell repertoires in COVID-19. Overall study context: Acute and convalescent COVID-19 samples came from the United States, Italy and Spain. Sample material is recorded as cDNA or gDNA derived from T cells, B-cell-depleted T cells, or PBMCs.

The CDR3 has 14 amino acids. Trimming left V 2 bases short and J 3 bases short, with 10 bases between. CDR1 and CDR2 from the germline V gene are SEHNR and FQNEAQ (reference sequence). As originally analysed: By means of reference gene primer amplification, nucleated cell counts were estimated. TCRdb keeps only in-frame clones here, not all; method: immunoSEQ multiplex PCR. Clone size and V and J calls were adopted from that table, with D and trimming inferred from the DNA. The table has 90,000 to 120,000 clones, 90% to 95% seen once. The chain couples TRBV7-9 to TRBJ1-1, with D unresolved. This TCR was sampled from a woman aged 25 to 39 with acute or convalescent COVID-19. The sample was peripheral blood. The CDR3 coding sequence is TGTGCCAGCAGCTTAATTCTTGGAGACACTGAAGCTTTCTTT. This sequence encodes CASSLILGDTEAFF.